The clone carrying this TCR beta chain was counted a few times. Its antigen is still unknown. TCRdb redid the calling of the 5' RACE reads with MiXCR, one entry per CDR3 protein. The sample contains 400,000 or so distinct CDR3 sequences, approximately 20% of which appear only once. Trimming pared 0 bases from V and 9 bases from J, leaving 17 bases between. Germline CDR1 reads LGHNA; CDR2 reads YSLEER. CDR3 size: 16 residues. This sample is part of a study of T-cell memory formation after mild COVID-19. The study, taken as a whole, reports: Contracting clones from day 15 to 85 showed balanced CD4/CD8; later expanders favored CD4+.

The source material was PBMCs or a T cell subset sorted from them (not recorded which). The V call is TRBV4-3, the J call TRBJ2-2; the D call may be TRBD1 or TRBD2 (5 bases each). The receptor's source is an adult woman who had mild COVID-19 (a few samples of this study predate the infection). Cell type and time point are not known. Here the CDR3 DNA reads TGCGCCAGCAGCCAAGATTATGGGACGCCCGGCCGGGAGCTGTTTTTT. The encoded protein is CASSQDYGTPGRELFF.